One sample yielded the 32 T cell receptor beta chains listed below, sequenced in a study of T cell changes during pregnancy in multiple sclerosis. Using immunoSEQ multiplex PCR, the repertoire was profiled, and TCRdb retains in-frame clones only, with some absent. The table has approximately 35,000 clones, approximately 92% seen once. Source material: PBMCs (not recorded whether the cells were cultured). These receptors originate from a female donor with multiple sclerosis, enrolled in a pregnancy study.

The chain recombines TRBV7-9 with TRBJ1-5; 10 bases map to TRBD1. V lost 1 base, J lost 5 bases, and 8 bases stayed unmatched. The CDR3 is made up of 17 amino acids. From germline, CDR1 is SEHNR and CDR2 FQNEAQ (reference sequence). Here the CDR3 reads CASSLGQGANLDQPQHF. The CDR3 bases are TGTGCCAGCAGCTTAGGACAGGGGGCGAACTTGGATCAGCCCCAGCATTTT.

The V gene is TRBV5-1, the J gene TRBJ1-5; no clear D gene. Germline CDR1 reads SGHRS; CDR2 reads YFSETQ. The CDR3 totals 14 residues. V was clipped by 0 bases and J by 7 bases, with 11 bases between them. For the CDR3, the DNA is TGCGCCAGCAGCTTGGAATTGGGCCAACAGCCCCAGCATTTT. Residues: CASSLELGQQPQHF.

The rearrangement joins TRBV27 to TRBJ1-1; weak D call: TRBD1 (5 bases). Germline V CDR1 and CDR2: MNHEY, SMNVEV (reference sequence). Trimming removed 2 bases from V and 4 bases from J, with 8 bases in between. This CDR3 is built from 13 residues. The CDR3 nucleotides are TGTGCCAGCAGTTTACAGGGTCCCACTGAAGCTTTCTTT. It translates to CASSLQGPTEAFF.

The rearrangement uses TRBV30 and TRBJ2-1; 10 bases fit TRBD2. CDR3 length: 16 amino acids. Germline lookup yields CDR1 GTSNPN and CDR2 SVGIG (reference sequence). V lost 0 bases to trimming and J lost 1 base; unmatched junction nucleotides: 3. The CDR3 nucleotides are TGTGCCTGGAGTGTACTGGGACTAGCGTCCTACAATGAGCAGTTCTTC. It is translated as CAWSVLGLASYNEQFF. Based on the CDR3 plus reference TRBV30 and TRBJ2-1, the full variable domain is SQTIHQWPATLVQPVGSPLSLECTVEGTSNPNLYWYRQAAGRGLQLLFYSVGIGQISSEVPQNLSASRPQDRQFILSSKKLLLSDSGFYLCAWSVLGLASYNEQFFGPGTRLTVL.

This clone was seen a few times. The J gene is TRBJ1-1, the V gene TRBV28; D unclear. Trimming removed 5 bases at V and 7 bases at J, with 8 bases between. The CDR3 is made up of 11 amino acids. CDR1 MDHEN and CDR2 SYDVKM come from the germline V gene. CDR3 region: CASSHDGEAFF. The CDR3 coding sequence is TGTGCCAGCAGTCACGACGGTGAAGCTTTCTTT.

J is TRBJ1-5 and V is TRBV4-1; 11 nucleotides align to TRBD1. CDR1 is MGHRA and CDR2 is YSYEKL in the germline V gene. V was pared by 0 bases and J by 4 bases, with 5 bases of the junction left unmatched. The CDR3 is 17 amino acids. The CDR3 spells CASSQDPGQGGNQPQHF. The CDR3 DNA sequence: TGCGCCAGCAGCCAAGATCCGGGACAGGGGGGGAATCAGCCCCAGCATTTT.

The chain has TRBV19 and TRBJ1-1; D not resolved. CDR3 length equals 14 residues. The V gene's germline CDR1 is LNHDA and CDR2 SQIVND (reference sequence). V was shortened by 2 bases and J by 4 bases, with 11 bases between the two germline ends. CDR3 loop: CASSILDGSTEAFF. DNA of the CDR3: TGTGCCAGTAGTATACTGGACGGGAGCACTGAAGCTTTCTTT.

V and J are TRBV2 and TRBJ2-5, with D hard to call. Germline V gene lookup returns CDR1 SNHLY and CDR2 FYNNEI. V dropped 4 bases and J dropped 1 base, with 13 bases sitting between them. This CDR3 comprises 15 residues. CDR3 nucleotide sequence: TGTGCCAGCAGTGCTGGAGTGATACCCCAAGAGACCCAGTACTTC. This sequence encodes CASSAGVIPQETQYF.

V and J are TRBV10-1 and TRBJ2-1; D remains unclear. The CDR3 is 12 residues long. Germline V lookup: CDR1 WNHNN, CDR2 SYGVQD (reference sequence). Trimming pared 3 bases from V and 7 bases from J, leaving 7 bases between. The CDR3 reads CASSDRRNEQFF. CDR3 nucleotide sequence: TGCGCCAGCAGTGACCGGCGGAATGAGCAGTTCTTC.

The chain combines TRBV5-1 with TRBJ1-1, with 12 bases lining up with TRBD1. Germline CDR1 reads SGHRS; CDR2 reads YFSETQ. The CDR3 has 20 amino acids. The J segment lost 1 base and the V segment lost 0 bases, leaving 13 bases of the junction unmatched. The CDR3 region has the DNA TGCGCCAGCAGCTTGGTTGGGACAGGGGGCGAAAAGCTCGGGAACACTGAAGCTTTCTTT. Translated, it gives CASSLVGTGGEKLGNTEAFF.

The V call is TRBV28, the J call TRBJ2-7; 9 bases fit TRBD1. From germline, CDR1 is MDHEN and CDR2 SYDVKM. V was clipped by 6 bases and J by 2 bases; unmatched bases: 5. This CDR3 has 14 residues. The CDR3 region has the DNA TGTGCCAGCAGGCACCGGGACAGGGCCTACGAGCAGTACTTC. Amino acid sequence: CASRHRDRAYEQYF. Full variable domain (rest looked up from reference TRBV28 and TRBJ2-7): DVKVTQSSRYLVKRTGEKVFLECVQDMDHENMFWYRQDPGLGLRLIYFSYDVKMKEKGDIPEGYSVSREKKERFSLILESASTNQTSMYLCASRHRDRAYEQYFGPGTRLTVT.

The rearrangement uses TRBV28 and TRBJ2-1, with TRBD1 matching over 7 bases. Germline loops: CDR1 MDHEN, CDR2 SYDVKM. V was clipped by 4 bases and J by 3 bases; unmatched bases: 6. The CDR3 extends over 15 amino acids. DNA for the CDR3: TGTGCCAGCAGTTCGAGACAGGGATTCTACAATGAGCAGTTCTTC. Protein product: CASSSRQGFYNEQFF.

This sequence joins TRBV7-2 and TRBJ1-5; D is uncertain. Trimming cost V 10 bases and J 3 bases, with 13 bases left between them. The CDR3 has 13 amino acids. CDR1 SGHTA and CDR2 FQGNSA come from the germline V gene. The CDR3: CATADGFNQPQHF. The CDR3 coding sequence is TGTGCCACGGCGGACGGATTCAATCAGCCCCAGCATTTT.

The V gene is TRBV4-2, the J gene TRBJ2-2; 11 positions agree with TRBD1. The CDR3 runs to 17 residues. Germline CDR1 reads LGHNA; CDR2 reads YNFKEQ. V shed 0 bases, J shed 4 bases, and the junction held 4 bases outside the gene matches. This CDR3 is CASSQDRGTGGTGELFF. CDR3 nucleotides: TGTGCCAGCAGCCAAGATAGGGGGACAGGGGGCACCGGGGAGCTGTTTTTT.

The chain couples TRBV18 to TRBJ2-1; D is unclear. The V and J ends lost 0 bases and 3 bases respectively, with 0 bases between them. The CDR3 spans 12 residues. Germline V gives CDR1 KGHSH, CDR2 LQKENI. CDR3 nucleotide sequence: TGTGCCAGCTCACCACCCTACAATGAGCAGTTCTTC. Protein sequence: CASSPPYNEQFF.

By frequency in the sample, this clone is medium-sized (0.01 to 0.1%). The J gene is TRBJ1-2, the V gene TRBV21-1; whether TRBD1, the table's D call, matches the DNA was not checked. TRBV21-1 is a recognized pseudogene. This CDR3 has 14 amino acids. DNA for the CDR3: TGTGCCAGCAGCAAAGAGGGACATAACTATGGCTACACCTTC. The encoded protein is CASSKEGHNYGYTF.

This clone was counted a few times. The genes are TRBV19 and TRBJ1-2, with 7 bases identical to TRBD1. Germline CDR1 reads LNHDA; CDR2 reads SQIVND (reference sequence). The CDR3 has 16 residues. V trimming: 4 bases; J trimming: 0 bases; junction bases outside the gene matches: 8. CDR3: CASSKSTGTANYGYTF. The CDR3 nucleotides are TGTGCCAGTAGTAAATCGACAGGGACCGCTAACTATGGCTACACCTTC.

The J gene is TRBJ2-7, the V gene TRBV6-5; a weak D match, TRBD2 (5 bases). This CDR3 contains 14 residues. V was trimmed by 5 bases and J by 4 bases, leaving 15 bases between them. Germline CDR1 is MNHEY and CDR2 is SVGAGI. CDR3 nucleotides: TGTGCCAGCAGTCTCCTAGCAGCAAGGTACGAGCAGTACTTC. It is translated as CASSLLAARYEQYF.

This chain joins TRBV11-2 and TRBJ2-1, with D maybe TRBD1 (6 bases). This CDR3 has 15 amino acids. The V end was cut by 0 bases, the J end by 5 bases, with 11 bases between. Looked up from germline, CDR1 is SGHAT and CDR2 is FQNNGV. The chain's CDR3 is CASSLEGAVNNEQFF. DNA of the CDR3: TGTGCCAGCAGCTTAGAGGGGGCCGTAAACAATGAGCAGTTCTTC.

The V gene is TRBV10-3, the J gene TRBJ1-1; D is perhaps TRBD1 (5 bases). V dropped 0 bases and J dropped 11 bases, with 13 bases sitting between them. The CDR3 extends over 13 amino acids. Germline values: CDR1 ENHRY, CDR2 SYGVKD. CDR3 in DNA: TGTGCCATCAGTGAGTCATCGGGGGTGGAGGCTTTCTTT. The encoded protein is CAISESSGVEAFF.

The chain links TRBV14 to TRBJ2-3, with TRBD2 matching 12 bases. V gave up 8 bases and J gave up 4 bases; unmatched junction bases: 7. The germline CDR1 and CDR2 sequences are SGHDN and FVKESK. The CDR3 has 15 residues. CDR3 nucleotides: TGTGCCAGCGCGGGGAGACTAGCGGGGGCAGATACGCAGTATTTT. This gives the protein CASAGRLAGADTQYF.

This chain connects TRBV7-6 to TRBJ1-1; D unclear. Germline V CDR1 and CDR2: SGHVS, FNYEAQ. Trimming pared 6 bases from V and 7 bases from J, leaving 9 bases between. This CDR3 is built from 11 residues. DNA for the CDR3: TGTGCCAGCAGTCCAACCATTGAAGCTTTCTTT. It codes for CASSPTIEAFF.

The chain recombines TRBV29-1 with TRBJ2-5; a weak D match, TRBD1 (5 bases). The germline V gene encodes CDR1 SQVTM and CDR2 ANQGSEA. Trimming stripped 8 bases from V and 5 bases from J, with 12 bases between. The CDR3 totals 11 residues. The CDR3, as DNA: TGCAGCCCCAGGGTATCCGAGACCCAGTACTTC. Its translation: CSPRVSETQYF.

The chain combines TRBV15 with TRBJ1-5, with D possibly TRBD1 on 5 matching bases. The V gene lost 6 bases and the J gene lost 6 bases, with 12 bases spanning the gap. Germline CDR1 and CDR2: LNHNV and YYDKDF (reference sequence). The CDR3 is made up of 13 amino acids. CDR3 sequence: CATRSRDRQPQHF. The CDR3 DNA reads TGTGCCACCAGGTCCAGGGATCGTCAGCCCCAGCATTTT. Supplemented by reference TRBV15 and TRBJ1-5, the full variable domain reads DAMVIQNPRYQVTQFGKPVTLSCSQTLNHNVMYWYQQKSSQAPKLLFHYYDKDFNNEADTPDNFQSRRPNTSFCFLDIRSPGLGDTAMYLCATRSRDRQPQHFGDGTRLSIL.

This rearrangement joins TRBV6-4 to TRBJ2-2, with 8 bases fitting TRBD1. Trimming at V came to 5 bases and at J to 2 bases, leaving 4 bases not matched to a gene. This CDR3 has 15 amino acids. Germline V gene sequence: CDR1 MRHNA, CDR2 SNTAGT. CDR3 DNA sequence: TGTGCCAGCAGTAAGCAGGGGGCCAACACCGGGGAGCTGTTTTTT. Its protein product is CASSKQGANTGELFF.

This chain joins TRBV5-4 and TRBJ2-7; 9 nucleotides agree with TRBD1. The ends lost 5 bases at V and 0 bases at J; junction bases unmatched: 6. This CDR3 has 15 amino acids. CDR1 and CDR2 from the germline V gene are SGHNT and YYREEE (reference sequence). The CDR3 DNA sequence: TGTGCCAGCAGTCTAGGACAGGGGAGCTCCTACGAGCAGTACTTC. Protein: CASSLGQGSSYEQYF.

The gene calls are TRBV19 and TRBJ2-2; 12 bases are shared with TRBD2. Germline lookup yields CDR1 LNHDA and CDR2 SQIVND (reference sequence). This CDR3 spans 16 amino acids. Trimming cost V 3 bases and J 4 bases; bases outside gene matches: 3. CDR3 sequence reads: CASSMTSGRRTGELFF. CDR3 in DNA: TGTGCCAGTAGTATGACTAGCGGGAGACGCACCGGGGAGCTGTTTTTT.

This chain links TRBV11-3 with TRBJ1-1; 7 bases agree with TRBD1. CDR3 size: 13 residues. The germline V gene encodes CDR1 SGHNT and CDR2 YENEEA. The junction had 7 bases not matched to a gene; V was cut back by 5 bases and J by 7 bases. The DNA for the CDR3 is TGTGCCAGCAGCCTACAGGGGACCGATGAAGCTTTCTTT. Its protein product is CASSLQGTDEAFF.

V usage is TRBV5-4 and J usage is TRBJ2-2, with TRBD1 matching 7 bases. This CDR3 comprises 16 residues. V lost 3 bases to trimming and J lost 0 bases; unmatched junction nucleotides: 5. Per germline, CDR1 SGHNT and CDR2 YYREEE (reference sequence). This chain's CDR3 is CASSSPGQTNTGELFF. CDR3 DNA: TGTGCCAGCAGCTCACCGGGACAGACGAACACCGGGGAGCTGTTTTTT.

CDR3 coding DNA: TGTGCCTGGAGATATAGCGGGGTTCCCCCAATGACCTCTAAGTTTTTGGGGGTTTACAATGAGCAGTTCTTC. Translated: CAWRYSGVPPMTSKFLGVYNEQFF. The chain uses TRBV30 and TRBJ2-1; 8 positions agree with TRBD2. Germline-derived CDR1 and CDR2 are GTSNPN and SVGIG (reference sequence). The CDR3 extends over 24 amino acids. The J segment lost 4 bases and the V segment lost 3 bases, leaving 35 bases of the junction unmatched.

The chain carries TRBV29-1 and TRBJ2-3; 7 bases line up with TRBD2. The V gene end was trimmed by 3 bases and the J gene end by 6 bases; junction bases not matched to a gene: 9. Germline assignment: CDR1 SQVTM and CDR2 ANQGSEA. The CDR3 has 14 amino acids. DNA for the CDR3: TGCAGCGTTGAGGGGGGGTTCGGCTCCGATACGCAGTATTTT. This gives the protein CSVEGGFGSDTQYF.

CDR3 region: CASSAWTGRGNTIYF. CDR3 in DNA: TGTGCCAGCAGCGCATGGACAGGGAGAGGAAACACCATATATTTT. The rearrangement joins TRBV5-6 to TRBJ1-3; 8 bases align to TRBD1. V trimming: 4 bases; J trimming: 4 bases; junction bases outside the gene matches: 7. CDR3 length equals 15 residues. Germline-derived CDR1 and CDR2 are SGHDT and YYEEEE.